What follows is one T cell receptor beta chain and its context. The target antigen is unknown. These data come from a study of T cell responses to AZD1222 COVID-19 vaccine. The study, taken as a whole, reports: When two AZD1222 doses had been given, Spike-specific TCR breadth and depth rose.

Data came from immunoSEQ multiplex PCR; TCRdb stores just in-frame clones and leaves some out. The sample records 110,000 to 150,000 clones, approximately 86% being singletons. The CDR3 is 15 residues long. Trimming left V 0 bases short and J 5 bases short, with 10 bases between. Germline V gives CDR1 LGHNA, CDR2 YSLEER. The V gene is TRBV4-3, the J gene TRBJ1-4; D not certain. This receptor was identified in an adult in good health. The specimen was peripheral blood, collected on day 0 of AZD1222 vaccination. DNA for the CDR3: TGCGCCAGCAGCCAAGATCCGGGTCTAAATGAAAAACTGTTTTTT. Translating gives CASSQDPGLNEKLFF.